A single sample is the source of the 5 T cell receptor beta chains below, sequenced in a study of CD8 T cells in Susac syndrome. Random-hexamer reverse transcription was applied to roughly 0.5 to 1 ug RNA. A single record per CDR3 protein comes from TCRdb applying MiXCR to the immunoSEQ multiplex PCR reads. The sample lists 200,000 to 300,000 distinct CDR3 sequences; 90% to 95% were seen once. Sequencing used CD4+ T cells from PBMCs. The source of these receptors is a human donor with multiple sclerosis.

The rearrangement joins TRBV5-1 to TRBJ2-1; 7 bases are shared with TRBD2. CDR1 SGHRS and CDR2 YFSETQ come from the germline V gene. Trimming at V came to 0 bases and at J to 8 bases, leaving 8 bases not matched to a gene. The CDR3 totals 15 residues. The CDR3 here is CASSLEWGGVDEQFF. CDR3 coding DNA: TGCGCCAGCAGCTTGGAATGGGGGGGTGTCGATGAGCAGTTCTTC. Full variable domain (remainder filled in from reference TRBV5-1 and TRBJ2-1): KAGVTQTPRYLIKTRGQQVTLSCSPISGHRSVSWYQQTPGQGLQFLFEYFSETQRNKGNFPGRFSGRQFSNSRSEMNVSTLELGDSALYLCASSLEWGGVDEQFFGPGTRLTVL.

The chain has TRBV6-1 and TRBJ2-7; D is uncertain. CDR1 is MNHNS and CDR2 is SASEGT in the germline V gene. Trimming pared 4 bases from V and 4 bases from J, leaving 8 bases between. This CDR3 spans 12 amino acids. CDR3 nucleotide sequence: TGTGCCAGCAGTGTGAAAGAATACGAGCAGTACTTC. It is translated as CASSVKEYEQYF.

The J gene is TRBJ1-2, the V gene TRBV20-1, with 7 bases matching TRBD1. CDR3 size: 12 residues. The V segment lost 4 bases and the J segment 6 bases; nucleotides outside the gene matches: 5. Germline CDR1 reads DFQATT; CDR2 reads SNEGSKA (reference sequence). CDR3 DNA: TGCAGTGCTACCCGGACAGGCCATGGCTACACCTTC. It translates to CSATRTGHGYTF.

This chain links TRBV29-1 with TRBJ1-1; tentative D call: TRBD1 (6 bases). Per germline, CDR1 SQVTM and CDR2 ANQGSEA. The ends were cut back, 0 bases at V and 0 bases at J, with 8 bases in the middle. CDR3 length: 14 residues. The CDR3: CSVEEGGMNTEAFF. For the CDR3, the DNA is TGCAGCGTTGAAGAAGGGGGTATGAACACTGAAGCTTTCTTT.

CDR3 sequence reads: CSVEGAGGRGTGELFF. Written as DNA, the CDR3 is TGCAGCGTTGAGGGAGCGGGGGGCCGGGGCACCGGGGAGCTGTTTTTT. This chain links TRBV29-1 with TRBJ2-2; 9 positions agree with TRBD2. Looked up from germline, CDR1 is SQVTM and CDR2 is ANQGSEA. V was pared by 3 bases and J by 4 bases, with 9 bases of the junction left unmatched. The CDR3 loop spans 16 amino acids.